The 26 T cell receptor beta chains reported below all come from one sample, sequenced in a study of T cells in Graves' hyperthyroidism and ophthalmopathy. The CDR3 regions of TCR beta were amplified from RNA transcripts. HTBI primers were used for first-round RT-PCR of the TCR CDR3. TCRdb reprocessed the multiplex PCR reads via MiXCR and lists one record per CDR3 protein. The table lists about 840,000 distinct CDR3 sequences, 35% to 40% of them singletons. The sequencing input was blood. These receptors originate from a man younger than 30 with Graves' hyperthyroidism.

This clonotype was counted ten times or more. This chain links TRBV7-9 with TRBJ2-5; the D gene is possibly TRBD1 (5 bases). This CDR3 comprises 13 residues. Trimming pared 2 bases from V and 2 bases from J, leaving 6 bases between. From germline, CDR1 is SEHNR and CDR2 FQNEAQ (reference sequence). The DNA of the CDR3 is TGTGCCAGCAGCTTAAGACAGCAAGAGACCCAGTACTTC. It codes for CASSLRQQETQYF.

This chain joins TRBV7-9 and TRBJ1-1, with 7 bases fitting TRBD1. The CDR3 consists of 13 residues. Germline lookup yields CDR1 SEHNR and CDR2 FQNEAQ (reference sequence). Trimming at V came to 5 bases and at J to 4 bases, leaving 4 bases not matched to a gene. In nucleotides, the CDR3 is TGTGCCAGCAGCGGGGCAGGGGGCACTGAAGCTTTCTTT. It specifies CASSGAGGTEAFF.

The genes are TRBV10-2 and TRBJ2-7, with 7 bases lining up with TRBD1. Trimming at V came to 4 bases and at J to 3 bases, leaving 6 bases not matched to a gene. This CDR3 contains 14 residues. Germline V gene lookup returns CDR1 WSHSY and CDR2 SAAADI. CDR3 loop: CASSGGTDFYEQYF. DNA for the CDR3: TGCGCCAGCAGTGGTGGGACAGATTTCTACGAGCAGTACTTC.

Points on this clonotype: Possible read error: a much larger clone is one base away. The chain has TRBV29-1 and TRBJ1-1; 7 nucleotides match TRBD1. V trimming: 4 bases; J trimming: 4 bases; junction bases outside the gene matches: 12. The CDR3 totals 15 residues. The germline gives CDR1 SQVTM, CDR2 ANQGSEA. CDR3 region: CSVGAGTVPRTEAFF. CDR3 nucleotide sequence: TGCAGCGTTGGAGCCGGGACAGTGCCTCGCACTGAAGCTTTCTTT.

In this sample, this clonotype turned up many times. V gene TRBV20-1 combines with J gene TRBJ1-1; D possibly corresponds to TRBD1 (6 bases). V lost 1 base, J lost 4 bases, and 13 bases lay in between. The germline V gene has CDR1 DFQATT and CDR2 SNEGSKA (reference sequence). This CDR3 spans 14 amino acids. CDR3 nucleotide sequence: TGCAGTGCTAGAGTAGGGGGAGTGGTCACTGAAGCTTTCTTT. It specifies CSARVGGVVTEAFF.

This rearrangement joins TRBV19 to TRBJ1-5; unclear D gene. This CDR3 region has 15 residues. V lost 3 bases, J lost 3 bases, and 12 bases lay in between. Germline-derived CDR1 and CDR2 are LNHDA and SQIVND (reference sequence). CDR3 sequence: CASSMLDNLNQPQHF. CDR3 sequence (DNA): TGTGCCAGTAGTATGTTAGACAACCTCAATCAGCCCCAGCATTTT.

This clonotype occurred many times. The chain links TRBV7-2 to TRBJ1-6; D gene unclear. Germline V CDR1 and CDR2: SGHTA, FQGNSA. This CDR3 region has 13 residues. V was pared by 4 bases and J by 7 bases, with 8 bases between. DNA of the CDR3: TGTGCCAGCAGCTCTCGGATGAATTCACCCCTCCACTTT. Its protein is CASSSRMNSPLHF.

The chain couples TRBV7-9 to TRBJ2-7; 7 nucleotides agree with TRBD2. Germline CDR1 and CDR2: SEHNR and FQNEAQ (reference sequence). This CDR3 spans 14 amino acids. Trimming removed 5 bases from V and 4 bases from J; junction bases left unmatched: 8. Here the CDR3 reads CASSPGTTDYEQYF. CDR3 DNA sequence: TGTGCCAGCAGCCCAGGGACTACCGATTACGAGCAGTACTTC. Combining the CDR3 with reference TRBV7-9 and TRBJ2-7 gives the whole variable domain DTGVSQNPRHKITKRGQNVTFRCDPISEHNRLYWYRQTLGQGPEFLTYFQNEAQLEKSRLLSDRFSAERPKGSFSTLEIQRTEQGDSAMYLCASSPGTTDYEQYFGPGTRLTVT.

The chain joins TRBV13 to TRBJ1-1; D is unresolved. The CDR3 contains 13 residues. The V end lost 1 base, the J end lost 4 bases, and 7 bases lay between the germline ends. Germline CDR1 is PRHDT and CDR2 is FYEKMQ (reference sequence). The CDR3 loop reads CASSLDIFTEAFF. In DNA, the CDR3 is TGTGCCAGCAGCTTAGACATATTCACTGAAGCTTTCTTT.

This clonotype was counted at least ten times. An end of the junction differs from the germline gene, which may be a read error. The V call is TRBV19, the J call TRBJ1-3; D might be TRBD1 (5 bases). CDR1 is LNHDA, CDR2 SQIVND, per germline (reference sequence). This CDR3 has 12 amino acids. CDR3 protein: CASSIPGTSVDF. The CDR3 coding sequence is TGTGCCAGTAGTATTCCCGGGACTTCCGTGGATTTT.

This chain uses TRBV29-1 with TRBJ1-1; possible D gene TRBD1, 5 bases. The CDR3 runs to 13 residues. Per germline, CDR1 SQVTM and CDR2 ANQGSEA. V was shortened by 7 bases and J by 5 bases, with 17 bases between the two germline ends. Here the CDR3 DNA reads TGCAGCGCCCGACGGGACTTCGGGACTGAAGCTTTCTTT. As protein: CSARRDFGTEAFF.

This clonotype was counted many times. Written as DNA, the CDR3 is TGTGCCAGCAGCTTGGGACAGTTCACTGAAGCTTTCTTT. Translating gives CASSLGQFTEAFF. The chain has TRBV5-8 and TRBJ1-1; D perhaps matches TRBD1 (5 bases). Germline loops: CDR1 SGHTS, CDR2 YDEGEE. The CDR3 is made up of 13 amino acids. Trimming removed 0 bases at V and 4 bases at J, with 7 bases between.

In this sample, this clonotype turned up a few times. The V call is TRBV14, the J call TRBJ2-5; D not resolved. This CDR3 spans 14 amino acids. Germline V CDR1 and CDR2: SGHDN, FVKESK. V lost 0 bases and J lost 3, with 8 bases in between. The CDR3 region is CASSQDRFEETQYF. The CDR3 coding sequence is TGTGCCAGCAGCCAAGATAGGTTTGAAGAGACCCAGTACTTC.

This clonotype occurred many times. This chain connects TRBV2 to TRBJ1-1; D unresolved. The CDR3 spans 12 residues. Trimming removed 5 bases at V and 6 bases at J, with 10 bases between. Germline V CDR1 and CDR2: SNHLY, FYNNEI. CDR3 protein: CASSNSGAEAFF. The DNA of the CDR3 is TGTGCCAGCAGTAATAGTGGCGCTGAAGCTTTCTTT.

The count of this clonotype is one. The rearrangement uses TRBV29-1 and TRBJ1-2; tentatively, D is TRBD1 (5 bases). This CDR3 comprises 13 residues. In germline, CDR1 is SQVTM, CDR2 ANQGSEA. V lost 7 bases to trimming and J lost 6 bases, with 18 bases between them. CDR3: CSAETHRRDGYTF. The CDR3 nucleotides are TGCAGCGCCGAGACTCACAGGAGGGATGGCTACACCTTC.

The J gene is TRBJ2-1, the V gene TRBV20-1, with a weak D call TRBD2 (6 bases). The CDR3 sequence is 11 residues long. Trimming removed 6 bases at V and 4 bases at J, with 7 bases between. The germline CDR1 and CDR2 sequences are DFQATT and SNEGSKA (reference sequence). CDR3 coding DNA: TGCAGTGCCCGGGAGTACAATGAGCAGTTCTTC. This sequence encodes CSAREYNEQFF.

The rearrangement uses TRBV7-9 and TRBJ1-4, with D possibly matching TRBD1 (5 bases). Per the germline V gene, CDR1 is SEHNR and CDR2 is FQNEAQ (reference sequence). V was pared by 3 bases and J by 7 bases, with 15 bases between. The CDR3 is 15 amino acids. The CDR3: CASSFEETASEKLFF. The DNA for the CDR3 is TGTGCCAGCAGCTTCGAGGAGACAGCCTCTGAAAAACTGTTTTTT.

The CDR3 sequence: CASSLWLAETQYF. For the CDR3, the DNA is TGTGCCAGCAGCTTGTGGCTAGCGGAGACCCAGTACTTC. This sequence joins TRBV13 and TRBJ2-5, with D tentatively TRBD2 (6 bases). Germline V gene lookup returns CDR1 PRHDT and CDR2 FYEKMQ (reference sequence). The V gene lost 3 bases and the J gene lost 5 bases, with 10 bases spanning the gap. The CDR3 is 13 amino acids.

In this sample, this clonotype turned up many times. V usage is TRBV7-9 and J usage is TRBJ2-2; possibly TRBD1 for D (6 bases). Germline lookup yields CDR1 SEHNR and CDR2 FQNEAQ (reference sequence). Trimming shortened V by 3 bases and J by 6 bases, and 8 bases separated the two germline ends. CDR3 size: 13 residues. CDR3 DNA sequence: TGTGCCAGCAGCTTCAGGGGCGCCGGGGAGCTGTTTTTT. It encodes CASSFRGAGELFF.

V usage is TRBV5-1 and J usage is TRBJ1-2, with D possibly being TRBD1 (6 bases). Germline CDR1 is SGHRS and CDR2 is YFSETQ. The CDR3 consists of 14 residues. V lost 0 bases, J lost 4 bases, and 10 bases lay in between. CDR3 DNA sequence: TGCGCCAGCAGCTTGGTGGACAGTTCCTATGGCTACACCTTC. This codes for CASSLVDSSYGYTF.

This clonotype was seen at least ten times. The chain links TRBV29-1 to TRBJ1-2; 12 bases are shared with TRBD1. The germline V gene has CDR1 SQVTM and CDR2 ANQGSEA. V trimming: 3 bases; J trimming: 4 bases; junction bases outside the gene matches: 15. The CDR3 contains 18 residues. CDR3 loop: CSVDSSGTGGPSGYGYTF. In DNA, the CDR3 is TGCAGCGTTGACTCGTCCGGGACAGGGGGCCCCTCGGGCTATGGCTACACCTTC.

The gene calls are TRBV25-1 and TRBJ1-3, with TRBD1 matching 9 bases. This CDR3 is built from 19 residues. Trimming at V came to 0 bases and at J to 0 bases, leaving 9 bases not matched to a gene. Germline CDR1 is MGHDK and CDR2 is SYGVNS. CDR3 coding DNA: TGTGCCAGCAGTGAATATTGTGGACAGGGGATTTTCTCTGGAAACACCATATATTTT. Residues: CASSEYCGQGIFSGNTIYF.

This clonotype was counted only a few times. The DNA for the CDR3 is TGTGCCAGCAGTTCCCGGGACAGGGGAAGCAATCAGCCCCAGCATTTT. Protein product: CASSSRDRGSNQPQHF. V is TRBV12-3 or TRBV12-4 and J is TRBJ1-5, with 10 bases aligning to TRBD1. CDR3 length: 16 amino acids. V lost 4 bases, J lost 1 base, and 4 bases stayed unmatched.

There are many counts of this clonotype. CDR3 bases: TGCAGCGTTACTCCAGGGGACAGGCTCTACGAGCAGTACTTC. Its protein is CSVTPGDRLYEQYF. J is TRBJ2-7 and V is TRBV29-1; 8 bases match TRBD1. V dropped 5 bases and J dropped 3; count of bases not matched to a gene: 9. Per germline, CDR1 SQVTM and CDR2 ANQGSEA. There are 14 residues in the CDR3.

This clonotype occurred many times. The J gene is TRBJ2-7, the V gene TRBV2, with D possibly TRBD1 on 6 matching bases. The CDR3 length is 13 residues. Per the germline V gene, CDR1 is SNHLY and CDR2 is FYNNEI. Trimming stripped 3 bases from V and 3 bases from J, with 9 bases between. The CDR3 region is CASSDTGYYEQYF. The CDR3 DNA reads TGTGCCAGCAGTGACACAGGGTACTACGAGCAGTACTTC.

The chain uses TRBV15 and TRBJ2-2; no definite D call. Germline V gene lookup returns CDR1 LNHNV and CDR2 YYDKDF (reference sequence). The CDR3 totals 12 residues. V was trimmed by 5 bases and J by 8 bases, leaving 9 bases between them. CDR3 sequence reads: CATSPEEGELFF. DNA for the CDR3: TGTGCCACCAGCCCTGAAGAAGGGGAGCTGTTTTTT. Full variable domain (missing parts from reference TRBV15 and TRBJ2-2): DAMVIQNPRYQVTQFGKPVTLSCSQTLNHNVMYWYQQKSSQAPKLLFHYYDKDFNNEADTPDNFQSRRPNTSFCFLDIRSPGLGDTAMYLCATSPEEGELFFGEGSRLTVL.